This T cell receptor (beta chain) was documented in a study of T cell repertoires in cytomegalovirus infection. About the research overall: Recently identified HLA-C-restricted CMV epitopes were among the peptides used. Public TCR beta signatures were indicative of both CMV infection and a matching HLA type.

A word on this clonotype: Its antigen is undetermined.

TCRdb ran MiXCR on the reads and lists one entry per CDR3 protein. The sample has more than 250,000 distinct CDR3 sequences, 20% to 25% seen once. Study-level findings and limits: Ex vivo, HLA-C-restricted CMV-specific TCR beta clonotypes prevailed over the rest of the response.

The CDR3 consists of 16 residues. Germline V gives CDR1 LNHDA, CDR2 SQIVND (reference sequence). J gave up 6 bases and V 4 bases, and 9 bases lay outside the gene matches. Sequencing was performed on cultured PBMCs, taken from culture after CMV antigen stimulation. This sequence originates from a human donor in good health (CMV status not recorded). Some clones in this sample may be carry-over from other donors' samples. The chain recombines TRBV19 with TRBJ1-2, with TRBD1 identical over 12 bases. CDR3 DNA: TGTGCCAGTAGTAGTCCGGGACAGGGGGCGCCGCATGGCTACACCTTC. Protein sequence: CASSSPGQGAPHGYTF.